This T cell receptor (beta chain) was recovered during a study of cytomegalovirus exposure and HLA in healthy donors. Findings and limits, study-wide: In a later analysis, V- and J-gene trimming of beta chains associated with a DCLRE1C missense variant, replicated independently. Follow-up analysis found HLA locus-dependent TCR association rates, highest for DRB1 and lowest for HLA-C. In a later analysis, common viral pathogens appeared linked to several of the most significant clusters.

Primers for the PCR totalled 60 Vbeta and 13 Jbeta. Clones were read by immunoSEQ multiplex PCR, and TCRdb kept only the in-frame ones, dropping some. The repertoire includes around 190,000 clones, approximately 85% of them detected once, and 1.5% to 2% sits in the top ten. Remarks on this clone: The target antigen is unknown.

Trimming stripped 4 bases from V and 4 bases from J, with 5 bases between. The CDR3 spans 11 residues. CDR1 is SQVTM and CDR2 is ANQGSEA in the germline V gene. Input material: PBMCs. The TCR originated in a man between 18 and 29 years old in good health and CMV-seronegative. This chain links TRBV29-1 with TRBJ1-5; D not resolved. CDR3 residues: CSVGENQPQHF. Here the CDR3 DNA reads TGCAGCGTTGGCGAAAATCAGCCCCAGCATTTT.